The sequence of this T cell receptor beta chain was determined in a study of shared clonotypes between healthy human individuals (dated by TCRdb to 2020 to 2022). As for the study more broadly: The cohort comprised a couple of women and a few men aged 18 to 49 years. For each donor, CD4 naive and CD4 memory were each given three plates, CD8 naive was given two plates, and CD8 memory was given one plate. Per donor, leukapheresis produced somewhere between about 0.9 and 9 billion PBMCs. The study deeply sequenced blood TCR repertoires of about 5 healthy adults to estimate repertoire size and the extent of clonotype sharing between individuals. To increase sequencing depth and limit assay-specific biases, different laboratories used diverse techniques to prepare libraries and sequence TCR repertoires.

The donors were healthy, HIV-negative adults with no recently reported acute infections or vaccinations. All donors were Caucasian adults living in Nashville, Tennessee, USA. CD4+ T cells were enriched by magnetic negative selection, after which naive cells were positively selected on CD45RA and the negative fraction was taken as the memory subset. Blood was obtained by leukapheresis, after which PBMCs were separated by Ficoll-Histopaque density gradient centrifugation and cryopreserved in liquid nitrogen vapor phase. Purity and quantity of every magnetically sorted T cell population were checked by analytical flow cytometry. Each sorted fraction had its genomic DNA isolated and then quantified by UV absorbance on a Nanodrop 2000c. Using the deep immunoSEQ assay, TCR CDR3 regions were amplified from genomic DNA by multiplex PCR. Genomic DNA extracted from each cell subset was distributed evenly over all wells of several immunoSEQ 96-well plates, and each plate served as one replicate. For sorted subsets, approximately 210 ng genomic DNA, equal to 30,000 to 35,000 T cell genomes, was loaded into each replicate PCR. Purified libraries were measured with a Qubit 3.0 fluorometer, size-checked on a Bioanalyzer 2100, and measured again with the KAPA Library Quantification kit. Each immunoSEQ 96-well plate was sequenced on its own single-read 150-cycle Illumina NextSeq 550 flow cell. The authors processed their data as follows. The immunoSEQ output contained only junctional sequences without quality scores, so filtering could not match that applied to full-length reads. Sequences were annotated with PyIR, a Python wrapper for IgBLAST v1.9, and V/J genes and CDR3 were assigned using IMGT germline references. Reads with weak V/J assignments (E-value above 1e-6), missing CDR3, stop codons, out-of-frame junctions, or ambiguous translated residues were removed. V3J clonotypes were defined by identical inferred V gene, J gene, and CDR3 amino acid sequence. To compute the percentage overlap between repertoires, the number of shared unique clonotypes was divided by the size of the smaller repertoire. Three approaches were used to assess repertoire richness: RTK rarefaction, the Chao1 estimator, and Recon v2.1 estimates of unobserved clonotypes. Generation probabilities were computed with OLGA for all TCRbeta clonotypes obtained by the gDNA method from several donors. Here the immuneACCESS table is served through TCRdb, limited to in-frame sequences with V and J called. Missing clones are a known gap in these copies; in checked studies unresolved V genes cover under half, and the rest lacks a known reason. V and J calls and clone size are copied from that table; D and trimming were computed from the DNA. The table for this sample lists over a million clones; more than 60% of them were counted only once. In total, the top ten clones hold around 1.5% of the sample.

Study-level results and caveats: Pairwise subsampling indicated that sequencing depth was expected to affect the degree of clonotype sharing among donors. Larger estimated clonotype richness was generally found for naive subsets than for memory subsets. When four donors were compared, the shared fraction of clonotypes was approximately 5% for naive CD4, more than 3% for naive CD8, more than 2% for memory CD4, and 0.35% to 0.4% for memory CD8. Sampling was restricted to blood, and TCR repertoires in tissues likely differ from the TCR repertoires found in blood. Because the study included only a small number of donors, the genetic and exposure-history diversity represented was limited. Incomplete sequencing was indicated by rarefaction of sorted-subset datasets, despite the large sequencing depth. Higher generation probabilities were observed for clonotypes shared by all four sorted-subset donors than for non-shared clonotypes.

In the case of this clone: The clone's antigen remains unknown. The input lacks base qualities; no much larger clone sits a single base away.

V sheds 3 bases and J sheds 0 bases, leaving 15 bases between their ends. Including cysteine and phenylalanine, the CDR3 has 16 amino acids. Only the CDR3 part of the read is kept: 48 bases, read in frame from the first base. CDR1 and CDR2 were assigned from the germline V gene as SGHRS and YFSETQ. Sequenced sample: memory CD4+ T cells sorted from blood. The cell subset or site label here, explained by the study, means: CD45RA-negative fraction. The receptor was isolated from a young man in good health. In this chain, TRBV5-1 is recombined with TRBJ1-1; the D gene is unclear. The CDR3 region: CASSSGGGDLNTEAFF. The DNA is TGCGCCAGCAGCTCTGGAGGTGGGGATTTGAACACTGAAGCTTTCTTT.